This TCR beta chain was sequenced in a study of metastatic and nonmetastatic thyroid tumors. Study-wide findings and caveats: Reportedly, malignant thyroid tumors had significantly higher TCR beta diversity than benign nodules, in blood and tumor.

Via MiXCR, TCRdb re-called the PCR reads. This table holds 20,000 to 30,000 clones, roughly 24% found once. The CDR3 totals 13 residues. Trimming took 6 bases from V and 2 from J, leaving 11 bases between them. Germline values: CDR1 DFQATT, CDR2 SNEGSKA (reference sequence). Thyroid surgery was performed in patients who had received no treatment beforehand. This clone was seen ten or more times. Its matching antigen is unknown. The sample consisted of blood. This sequence originates from a female donor with papillary thyroid cancer or a benign thyroid nodule (not recorded which). Some clones in this sample may be carry-over from other donors' samples. The chain joins TRBV20-1 to TRBJ1-3; no clear D gene. CDR3: CSANTGAGNTIYF. DNA of the CDR3: TGCAGTGCAAACACCGGGGCTGGAAACACCATATATTTT.